This T cell receptor beta chain is drawn from a study of cytomegalovirus exposure and HLA in healthy donors. CDR3 length: 15 amino acids. CDR1 is MDHEN and CDR2 is SYDVKM in the germline V gene. In the PCR, 60 Vbeta and 13 Jbeta primers were used. As originally analysed: The authors later counted roughly 87 million unique TCR beta chains, some 11 million of them shared. Here immunoSEQ multiplex PCR was the method, and the copy in TCRdb shows in-frame clones only, minus some. V and J calls and clone size are as listed in that table; D and trimming were resolved from the DNA. Of more than 95,000 clones listed, around 75% are singletons.

Sequencing was carried out using PBMCs. This receptor was obtained from a man aged 30 to 39 in good health and CMV-seronegative. The chain joins TRBV28 to TRBJ2-5; 12 nucleotides line up with TRBD1. The end of the DNA is better explained by TRBJ2-7, so the J call may be wrong. The CDR3 loop is CASSPTGTGGHEQYF. The CDR3 nucleotides are TGTGCCAGCAGTCCGACCGGGACAGGGGGCCACGAGCAGTACTTC.